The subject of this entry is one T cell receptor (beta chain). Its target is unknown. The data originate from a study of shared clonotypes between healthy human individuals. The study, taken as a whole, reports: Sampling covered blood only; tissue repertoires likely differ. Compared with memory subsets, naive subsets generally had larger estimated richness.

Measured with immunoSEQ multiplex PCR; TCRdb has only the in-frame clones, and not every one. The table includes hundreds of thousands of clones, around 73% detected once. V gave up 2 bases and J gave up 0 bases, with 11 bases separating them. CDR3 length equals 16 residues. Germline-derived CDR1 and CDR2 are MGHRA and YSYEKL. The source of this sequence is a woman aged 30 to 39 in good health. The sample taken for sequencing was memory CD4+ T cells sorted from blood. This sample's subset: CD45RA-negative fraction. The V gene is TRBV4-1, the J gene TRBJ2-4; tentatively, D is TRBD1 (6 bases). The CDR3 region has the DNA TGCGCCAGCAGCCAAACCCCGGACAGAGCCAAAAACATTCAGTACTTC. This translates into CASSQTPDRAKNIQYF.